The rows below give T cell receptor beta chains drawn from one sample of a study of CD8+ T cells in alopecia areata. Method: immunoSEQ multiplex PCR; TCRdb's copy keeps in-frame clones and lacks some. Of about 140,000 clones in the sample, approximately 50% were seen once. The specimen comprised CD4+ T cells sorted from blood, sampled at week 0. The receptor source for this set is a human donor with alopecia areata. Both conserved end residues are part of each CDR3. The order of the fields is J gene, D gene, V gene, CDR3 length, clone size, CDR3 DNA, CDR3 protein. D genes are given only for firm matches. Clone size appears in some rows only: once, few, many, or a class for an expanded clone.

TRBJ2-2 - TRBV29-1 11 - TGCAGCGTTGAATCGCCCGGGGAGCTGTTTTTT CSVESPGELFF
TRBJ1-2 - TRBV4-1 16 - TGCGCCAGCAGCCAAGATGGGGCAGGGGCTAACTATGGCTACACCTTC CASSQDGAGANYGYTF
TRBJ2-1 - TRBV6-1 15 once TGTGCCAGCAGCCCCAAGAATGACCCTAACAATGAGCAGTTCTTC CASSPKNDPNNEQFF
TRBJ1-2 - TRBV28 14 few TGTGCCAGCAGCCCCTGGGAGGGCTACTATGGCTACACCTTC CASSPWEGYYGYTF
TRBJ1-2 TRBD1 TRBV10-2 14 few TGCGCCAGCAAAGAACCGGGACAGGGACGTGGCTACACCTTC CASKEPGQGRGYTF
TRBJ2-7 - TRBV29-1 13 - TGCAGCGTTGTGCCGGACAGCTCCTACGAGCAGTACTTC CSVVPDSSYEQYF
TRBJ1-5 - TRBV4-2 16 few TGTGCCAGCAGCCAAGATCGAGCACAGAATAATCAGCCCCAGCATTTT CASSQDRAQNNQPQHF
TRBJ1-1 TRBD1 TRBV4-1 14 - TGCGCCAGCAGCCAGGGTGACAGGGTGCGGAGAGCTTTCTTT CASSQGDRVRRAFF
TRBJ1-3 - TRBV7-2 15 - TGTGCCAGCAGCTTCCTCAGTGGGGCTGGAAACACCATATATTTT CASSFLSGAGNTIYF
TRBJ1-4 - TRBV7-9 13 - TGTGCCAGCAGCTTAGCCCCTAATGAAAAACTGTTTTTT CASSLAPNEKLFF
TRBJ2-1 TRBD2 TRBV6-5 15 few TGTGCCAGCACCCAGAAGGGACTAGCGGGAGTGGGGCAGTTCTTC CASTQKGLAGVGQFF
TRBJ1-2 - TRBV7-9 15 many TGTGCCAGCACCCTCAGCCCCACAGTTAACTATGGCTACACCTTC CASTLSPTVNYGYTF
TRBJ2-5 TRBD1 TRBV25-1 12 - TGTGCCAGCAGTACCCCCGGGACAGGGGTCCACTTC CASSTPGTGVHF
TRBJ2-1 - TRBV13 14 - TGTGCCAGCAGCTACGGGGGCGTAGCAAATGAGCAGTTCTTC CASSYGGVANEQFF
TRBJ1-4 - TRBV30 12 once TGTGCCTGGAGTCCCACAGACGAAAAACTGTTTTTT CAWSPTDEKLFF
TRBJ2-7 TRBD2 TRBV4-2 16 few TGTGCCAGCAGCCAAGTGGGAGCGGGGAGCTCCTACGAGCAGTACTTC CASSQVGAGSSYEQYF
TRBJ2-6 - TRBV5-1 13 - TGCGCCAGCAGCTGGACTACGGCCAACGTCCTGACTTTC CASSWTTANVLTF
TRBJ2-7 TRBD1 TRBV6-1 17 once TGTGCCAGCAGTGACTGGACAGGGGGCAGCTCGGGCCACGAGCAGTACTTC CASSDWTGGSSGHEQYF
TRBJ2-5 - TRBV29-1 15 - TGCAGCGTCGCTGAACGCCTCTTCGGGAGTGAGACCCAGTACTTC CSVAERLFGSETQYF
TRBJ1-5 TRBD1 TRBV7-2 15 - TGTGCCAGCAGCTTATCTGGGACAGGCAATCAGCCCCAGCATTTT CASSLSGTGNQPQHF
TRBJ1-2 - TRBV19 11 few TGTGCCAGTCAGGACAGAGATGGCTACACCTTC CASQDRDGYTF
TRBJ2-7 - TRBV5-1 13 - TGCGCCAGCAGCATGGACGGACGGTACGAGCAGTACTTC CASSMDGRYEQYF
TRBJ1-2 - TRBV30 12 - TGTGCCTGGAGTGAGGAATTCTATGGCTACACCTTC CAWSEEFYGYTF
TRBJ2-3 TRBD2 TRBV5-4 14 - TGTGCCAGCGAACTAGCGGGATCCACAGATACGCAGTATTTT CASELAGSTDTQYF
TRBJ1-1 - TRBV10-3 13 - TGTGCCATCAGTGCCTTGGAGGACACTGAAGCTTTCTTT CAISALEDTEAFF
TRBJ2-5 - TRBV29-1 12 once TGCAGCGTCGGCGGGGTCCAAGAGACCCAGTACTTC CSVGGVQETQYF
TRBJ2-7 TRBD2 TRBV7-2 14 - TGTGCCAGCAGCCACTGGGGGGAGGGCTACGAGCAGTACTTC CASSHWGEGYEQYF
TRBJ2-2 - TRBV11-2 14 - TGTGCCAGCTCACCAGTCGGTCTCGCCGGGGAGCTGTTTTTT CASSPVGLAGELFF
TRBJ1-1 - TRBV11-2 13 many TGTGCCAGCAGCCTAATAACCGGCACTGAAGCTTTCTTT CASSLITGTEAFF
TRBJ2-5 - TRBV30 11 few TGTGCCTGGAACTTAGGAGAGACCCAGTACTTC CAWNLGETQYF
TRBJ2-1 TRBD2 TRBV30 14 - TGTGCCTGGGGGTGGAGCGGGAGAGGTAATGAGCAGTTCTTC CAWGWSGRGNEQFF